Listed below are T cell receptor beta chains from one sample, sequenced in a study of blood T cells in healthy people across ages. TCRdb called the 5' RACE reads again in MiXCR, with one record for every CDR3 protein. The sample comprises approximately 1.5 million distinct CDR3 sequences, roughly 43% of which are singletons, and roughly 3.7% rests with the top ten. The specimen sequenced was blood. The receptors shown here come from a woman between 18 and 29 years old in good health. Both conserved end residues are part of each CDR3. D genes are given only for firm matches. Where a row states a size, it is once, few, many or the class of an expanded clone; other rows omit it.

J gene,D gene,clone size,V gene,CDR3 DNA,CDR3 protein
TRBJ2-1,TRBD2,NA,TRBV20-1,TGCAGTGCTCTGACTAGCGGGAGGTCCTACAATGAGCAGTTCTTC,CSALTSGRSYNEQFF
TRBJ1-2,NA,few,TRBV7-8,TGTGCCAGCAGCTTAGACCCGGGGGACCCCTATGGCTACACCTTC,CASSLDPGDPYGYTF
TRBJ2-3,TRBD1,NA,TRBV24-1,TGTGCTACACGACAGGGGGCGGTGGATACGCAGTATTTT,CATRQGAVDTQYF
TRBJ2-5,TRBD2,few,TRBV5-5,TGTGCCAGCAGCTACGCGGGGGGTTCTCAAGAGACCCAGTACTTC,CASSYAGGSQETQYF
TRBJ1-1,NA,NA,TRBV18,TGTGCCAGCTCCCAACAGACGGGAAACACTGAAGCTTTCTTT,CASSQQTGNTEAFF
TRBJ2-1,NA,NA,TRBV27,TGTGCCAGCAGTTCAAGACCTAGCGCCCATTCCGGCGAGCAGTTCTTC,CASSSRPSAHSGEQFF
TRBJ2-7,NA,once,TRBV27,TGTGCCAGCAGTACATTCCTCCGAAGGGGCTACGAGCAGTACTTC,CASSTFLRRGYEQYF
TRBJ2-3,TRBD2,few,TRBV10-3,TGTGCCATCAGCCTCGTGGCTAGCGGGGCCTTAGATACGCAGTATTTT,CAISLVASGALDTQYF
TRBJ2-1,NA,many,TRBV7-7,TGTGCTAGCAGCTTAGGGTCTGGTTACAATGAGCAGTTCTTC,CASSLGSGYNEQFF
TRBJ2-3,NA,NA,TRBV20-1,TGCAGTGCCCGCCCCTCGGCGGTAGATACGCAGTATTTT,CSARPSAVDTQYF
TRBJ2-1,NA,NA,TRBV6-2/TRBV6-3,TGTGCCAGCAGTTCCATGATCAATGAGCAGTTCTTC,CASSSMINEQFF
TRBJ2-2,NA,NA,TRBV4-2,TGTGCCAGCAGCCAAGAACAGGGTTGGGACACCGGGGAGCTGTTTTTT,CASSQEQGWDTGELFF
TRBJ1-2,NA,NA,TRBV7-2,TGTGCCAGCAGTGCGGTCTATGGCTACACCTTC,CASSAVYGYTF
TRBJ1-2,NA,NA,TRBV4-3,TGCTCCAGCAGGAGGAGCGACAGTTCCTATGGCTACACCTTC,CSSRRSDSSYGYTF
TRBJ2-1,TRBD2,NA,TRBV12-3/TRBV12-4,TGTGCCAGCAGTTTAGGGCGGGAGGTGGTCAATGAGCAGTTCTTC,CASSLGREVVNEQFF
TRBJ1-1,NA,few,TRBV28,TGTGCCAGCAGTTTAAAATTGGGGGCTTTCTTT,CASSLKLGAFF
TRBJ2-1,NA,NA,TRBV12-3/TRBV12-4,TGTGCCAGCAGCCGCGTCGTGGCGGGTGAGCAGTTCTTC,CASSRVVAGEQFF
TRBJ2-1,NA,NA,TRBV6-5,TGTGCCAGCAGACGGGACCTGGTGTACAATGAGCGGTTCTTC,CASRRDLVYNERFF
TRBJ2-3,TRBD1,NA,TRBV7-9,TGTGCCACATCGACCGGGACAGGCGACATAGCAACGCAGTATTTT,CATSTGTGDIATQYF
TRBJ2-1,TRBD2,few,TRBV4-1,TGCGCCAGCAGCCGAGATTTAACGGGGGGGCATAATGAGCAGTTCTTC,CASSRDLTGGHNEQFF
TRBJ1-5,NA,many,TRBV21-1,TGTGCCAGCAGCAAAGCGCAGGGTAATCAGCCCCAGCATTTT,CASSKAQGNQPQHF
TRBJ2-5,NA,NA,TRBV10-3,TGTGCCATCAGTGACCTCAATTCCTACAATGAGCAGTACTTC,CAISDLNSYNEQYF
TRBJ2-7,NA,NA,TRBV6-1,TGTGCCAGCAGTGAGTATCGGGACACTAGATACTACGAGCAGTACTTC,CASSEYRDTRYYEQYF
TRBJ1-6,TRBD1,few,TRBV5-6,TGTGCCAGCAGCACGGGCGGGACAGCCCTCTACGCCCTCCACTTT,CASSTGGTALYALHF
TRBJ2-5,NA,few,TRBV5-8,TGTGCCAGCAGCCGGCAGGGGGGCCTGGGGACCCAGTACTTC,CASSRQGGLGTQYF
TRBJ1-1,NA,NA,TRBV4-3,TGCGCCAGCAGCCAAGACGCGGTTGGGAACACTGAAGCTTTCTTT,CASSQDAVGNTEAFF
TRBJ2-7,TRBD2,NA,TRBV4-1,TGCGCCAGCAGCCAGGAGGCTCTAGCGGCCTCCTACGAGCAGTACTTC,CASSQEALAASYEQYF
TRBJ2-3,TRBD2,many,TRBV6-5,TGTGCCAGCAGTTACTCTAGCGGGGGGATAGATACGCAGTATTTT,CASSYSSGGIDTQYF
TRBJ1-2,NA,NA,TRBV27,TGTGCCAGCAGGTTCCAGGGAGCCTATGGCTACACCTTC,CASRFQGAYGYTF
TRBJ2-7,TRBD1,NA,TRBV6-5,TGTGCCAGCAGTCCAGGGACAGGGAGGAGCGAGCAGTACTTC,CASSPGTGRSEQYF
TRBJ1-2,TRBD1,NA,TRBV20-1,TGCAGTGCGGCCCCCGACAGGGGGTTGCCCAGGGACTATGGCTACACCTTC,CSAAPDRGLPRDYGYTF
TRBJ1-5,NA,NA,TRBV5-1,TGCGCCAGCAGCTTGGATGTACAAAGTCAGCCCCAGCATTTT,CASSLDVQSQPQHF
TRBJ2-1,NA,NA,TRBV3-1,TGTGCCAGCAGCCAAAGGGGGGCTAGCCGGCACAATGAGCAGTTCTTC,CASSQRGASRHNEQFF
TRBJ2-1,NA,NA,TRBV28,TGTGCCAGCAGTGCCCCGGGTGATGCTGAGCAGTTCTTC,CASSAPGDAEQFF
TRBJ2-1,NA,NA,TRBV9,TGTGCCAGCAGCGTTTCACAAGACAATGAGCAGTTCTTC,CASSVSQDNEQFF
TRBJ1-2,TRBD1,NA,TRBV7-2,TGTGCCAGCAGCTTGGGACAGAGCTATGGCTGCACCTTC,CASSLGQSYGCTF
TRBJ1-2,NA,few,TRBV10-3,TGTGCCATCAGTGAGTCGGAGGTATACTATGGCTACACCTTC,CAISESEVYYGYTF
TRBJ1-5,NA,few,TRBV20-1,TGCAGTGCCCTAGTCGGCATCAATCAGCCCCAGCATTTT,CSALVGINQPQHF
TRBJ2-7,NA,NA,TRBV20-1,TGCAGTGCTAGAGTCCCGACAGCGGTTGGCTACGAGCAGTACTTC,CSARVPTAVGYEQYF
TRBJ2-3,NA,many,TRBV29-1,TGCAGCGTTGTATGGGATCCCTCGTTCACAGATACGCAGTATTTT,CSVVWDPSFTDTQYF
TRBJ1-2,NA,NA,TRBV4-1,TGCGCCAGCAGCCAACCAACCCGGACAGCTTCCTATGGCCACACCTTC,CASSQPTRTASYGHTF
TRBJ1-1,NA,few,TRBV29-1,TGCAGCGTTGTGCCGGGCGGAACTGAAGCTTTCTTT,CSVVPGGTEAFF
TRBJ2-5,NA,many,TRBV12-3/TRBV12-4,TGTGCCAGCAGTTTGGTCCAGGGAGAGACCCAGTACTTC,CASSLVQGETQYF
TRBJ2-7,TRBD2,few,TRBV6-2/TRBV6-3,TGTGCCAGCAGCTCGGATTCTAGCGGAGCCTACGAGCAGTACTTC,CASSSDSSGAYEQYF
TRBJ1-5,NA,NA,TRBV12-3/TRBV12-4,TGTGCCAGCAGAGACGGCCTCAATCAGCCCCAGCATTTT,CASRDGLNQPQHF
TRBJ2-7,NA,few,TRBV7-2,TGTGCCAGCAGCTTAGCGTTGCATTCCTACGAGCAGTACTTC,CASSLALHSYEQYF
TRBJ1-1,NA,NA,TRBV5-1,TGCGCCAGCAGCTTGGGGAATGTAGGAACGAACACTGAAGCTTTCTTT,CASSLGNVGTNTEAFF
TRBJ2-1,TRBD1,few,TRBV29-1,TGCAGCGTTCGACAGGGACGATCCTACAATGAGCAGTTCTTC,CSVRQGRSYNEQFF
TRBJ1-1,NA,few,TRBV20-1,TGCAGTGGGGCAGGGGCGCGTAGGACTGAAGCTTTCTTT,CSGAGARRTEAFF
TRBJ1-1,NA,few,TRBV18,TGTGCCAGCTCACTTCTAGGACATGAAGCTTTCTTT,CASSLLGHEAFF
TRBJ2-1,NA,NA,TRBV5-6,TGTGCCAGCAGCTTGGGTTACAACGTCTACGAGCGGTTCTTC,CASSLGYNVYERFF
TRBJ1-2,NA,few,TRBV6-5,TGTGCCACCCTAACTAGAAACAGGGCGGTTGGCTACACCTTC,CATLTRNRAVGYTF
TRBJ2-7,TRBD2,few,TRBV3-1,TGTGCCAGCAGCCAAGTGGGGAGGGCCCTCTACGAGCAGTACTTC,CASSQVGRALYEQYF
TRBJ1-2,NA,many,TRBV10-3,TGTGCCATCAGTGAGGTCCAGGGCTACACCTTC,CAISEVQGYTF
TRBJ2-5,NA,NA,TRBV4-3,TGCGCCAGCAGCCAAGGACGGGGCACAGAGACCCAGTACTTC,CASSQGRGTETQYF
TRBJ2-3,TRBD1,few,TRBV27,TGTGCCAGCAGTTTAATCGCAGGGGGCGAAAGGGGGGATACGCAGTATTTT,CASSLIAGGERGDTQYF
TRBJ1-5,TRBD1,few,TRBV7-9,TGTGCCAGCAGCGAACAGGGGGCCTCCAATCAGCCCCAGCATTTT,CASSEQGASNQPQHF
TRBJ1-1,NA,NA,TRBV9,TGTGCCAGCAGCGTTTGGCAGACTGAAGCTTTCTTT,CASSVWQTEAFF
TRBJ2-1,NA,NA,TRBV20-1,TGCAGTGCTGGCGGGTTAGCGAATGAGCAGTTCTTC,CSAGGLANEQFF
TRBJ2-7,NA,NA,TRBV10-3,TGTGCCATCAGTGAGAGGACAGTTAGCTCCTACGAGCAGTACTTC,CAISERTVSSYEQYF